This T cell receptor beta chain was identified in a study of shared clonotypes between healthy human individuals. The CDR3 is made up of 16 amino acids. Deletions cut 0 bases from V and 0 bases from J, with 10 bases between. From germline, CDR1 is LGHNA and CDR2 YNFKEQ. The data were produced by immunoSEQ multiplex PCR, yet TCRdb's version contains in-frame clones alone and is incomplete. The data hold about 1.1 million clones, with about four fifths observed a single time. The table lists this clone with a count of one. The receptor was derived from a young man in good health. Some clones in this sample may be carry-over from other donors' samples. Sequenced input: memory CD4+ T cells from PBMCs. Subset of the sample: CD45RA-negative fraction. The genes are TRBV4-2 and TRBJ2-3; D gene uncertain. CDR3 in DNA: TGTGCCAGCAGCCAAGATTTTCGACCGAGCACAGATACGCAGTATTTT. It encodes CASSQDFRPSTDTQYF.